This T cell receptor (beta chain) is from a study of cytomegalovirus exposure and HLA in healthy donors. For the study at large: The approximately 670 first-cohort repertoires and the 95 to 150 validation repertoires shared the same platform, a later analysis reported.

CDR1 LNHDA and CDR2 SQIVND come from the germline V gene (reference sequence). With 3 bases clipped from V and 1 base from J, the junction kept 6 bases outside the gene matches. CDR3 size: 17 residues. To note about this clone: Its target is not known.

Here immunoSEQ multiplex PCR was the method, and the copy in TCRdb shows in-frame clones only, minus some. The sample has about 240,000 clones; around 87% are singletons. Study outcomes and limitations: In vitro experiments confirmed that a few CMV-associated chains were specific for CMV antigens. The study designated 160 or so TCR beta chains cytomegalovirus-associated.

Sequencing was done on a sample of PBMCs. The chain joins TRBV19 to TRBJ1-1, with 12 bases identical to TRBD1. The sequence came from a young man in good health and CMV-seronegative. The CDR3 reads CASSMRGQGAWNTEAFF. CDR3 in DNA: TGTGCCAGTAGTATGCGGGGACAGGGGGCCTGGAACACTGAAGCTTTCTTT.